This TCR beta chain is from a study of T cells in localized non-small cell lung cancer. Notes on this clone: No antigen is known for it.

CDR3 length equals 16 residues. The trim removed 3 bases at V and 4 bases at J, leaving 8 bases unmatched. CDR1 is SGHTA and CDR2 is FQGNSA in the germline V gene. Whole-study results and caveats: Heterogeneity stays possible, as sequencing covered only one tumor region.

The repertoire was sequenced with immunoSEQ multiplex PCR; TCRdb's copy has only in-frame clones and lacks some. The sample lists roughly 27,000 clones; 85% to 95% were seen once. The receptor was isolated from a female donor older than 55 with stage I lung adenocarcinoma. V and J are TRBV7-2 and TRBJ1-5; 8 bases are shared with TRBD1. Sequencing used peripheral blood, obtained before any cancer treatment. CDR3 residues: CASSFEGTGPNQPQHF. The CDR3 DNA follows: TGTGCCAGCAGCTTCGAAGGGACAGGCCCAAATCAGCCCCAGCATTTT.